These T cell receptor beta chains were read from a single sample in a study of T cell repertoires in cytomegalovirus infection. TCRdb processed the reads anew with MiXCR; each CDR3 protein has one entry. Of hundreds of thousands of distinct CDR3 sequences in the sample, roughly 24% were seen once. Sequenced material: CD8+ T cells from PBMCs. The receptors derive from a human donor in good health (CMV status not recorded). Some clones in this sample may be carry-over from other donors' samples. Both conserved end residues are part of each CDR3. The D gene is left open where the match is weak. Size values are once, few and many counts, or a class for expanded clones, and some rows have none.

cdr3_aa	cdr3_nt	v_call	j_call	clone_size	d_call
CSASLWKTNYGYTF	TGCAGTGCTAGTTTATGGAAGACTAACTATGGCTACACCTTC	TRBV20-1	TRBJ1-2	NA	NA
CASSPQDSFLYSNQPQHF	TGTGCCAGCAGCCCGCAGGACAGTTTCCTTTATAGCAATCAGCCCCAGCATTTT	TRBV7-2	TRBJ1-5	many	NA
CASRHGLVDTQYF	TGTGCCAGCAGACACGGACTAGTAGATACGCAGTATTTT	TRBV28	TRBJ2-3	many	TRBD2
CASSYPLESSGGAETQYF	TGTGCCAGCAGTTACCCGCTAGAGTCAAGCGGGGGGGCGGAGACCCAGTACTTC	TRBV6-6	TRBJ2-5	NA	TRBD2
CASSNSTGGQETQYF	TGTGCCAGCAGCAATTCCACAGGGGGGCAAGAGACCCAGTACTTC	TRBV7-9	TRBJ2-5	NA	TRBD1
CASSKGTGGYEQYF	TGTGCCAGCAGTAAGGGGACAGGGGGCTACGAGCAGTACTTC	TRBV12-3/TRBV12-4	TRBJ2-7	NA	TRBD1
CASSYSGPNEQFF	TGTGCCAGCAGTTACTCTGGGCCAAATGAGCAGTTCTTC	TRBV6-5	TRBJ2-1	many	NA
CSGWGQANEKLFF	TGCAGCGGGTGGGGACAGGCTAATGAAAAACTGTTTTTT	TRBV29-1	TRBJ1-4	few	TRBD1
CASSSTVVNEKLFF	TGTGCCAGCAGCTCGACAGTAGTTAATGAAAAACTGTTTTTT	TRBV11-2	TRBJ1-4	few	NA
CASYGPAYTF	TGTGCCAGCTACGGGCCCGCCTACACCTTC	TRBV7-9	TRBJ1-2	few	NA
CASSLVAGAYNSPLHF	TGTGCCAGCAGCTTGGTGGCAGGAGCCTATAATTCACCCCTCCACTTT	TRBV5-6	TRBJ1-6	NA	NA
CAIGTGTEAFF	TGTGCCATCGGTACCGGCACTGAAGCTTTCTTT	TRBV10-3	TRBJ1-1	NA	NA
CASSLGWGASTDTQYF	TGTGCCAGCAGCTTAGGTTGGGGGGCCAGCACAGATACGCAGTATTTT	TRBV7-9	TRBJ2-3	many	NA
CASSLVLGLDYGYGYTF	TGTGCCAGCAGCTTAGTCCTCGGACTGGATTACGGCTATGGCTACACCTTC	TRBV7-4	TRBJ1-2	NA	NA
CASSPTKGAGELFF	TGTGCCAGCAGCCCGACGAAGGGGGCCGGGGAGCTGTTTTTT	TRBV7-2	TRBJ2-2	many	NA
CASSYPDISAQPQHF	TGTGCCAGCAGTTACCCTGACATATCAGCTCAGCCCCAGCATTTT	TRBV6-6	TRBJ1-5	many	NA
CASSYSFTPTGITEAFF	TGTGCCAGCAGTTACTCGTTTACTCCGACAGGGATCACTGAAGCTTTCTTT	TRBV6-2/TRBV6-3	TRBJ1-1	NA	TRBD1
CASSLAYGLAGVIQYF	TGTGCCAGCAGCTTAGCGTATGGACTAGCGGGCGTCATTCAGTACTTC	TRBV7-2	TRBJ2-4	many	TRBD2
CASSLGGQGTYNYGYTF	TGTGCCAGCAGCTTAGGCGGACAGGGGACCTACAACTATGGCTACACCTTC	TRBV7-2	TRBJ1-2	many	TRBD1
CASSLGGAGNTIYF	TGTGCCAGCAGCTTAGGGGGGGCTGGAAACACCATATATTTT	TRBV7-8	TRBJ1-3	many	NA
CASSYPGRINYGYTF	TGTGCCAGCAGTTACCCCGGACGGATTAACTATGGCTACACCTTC	TRBV6-2/TRBV6-3	TRBJ1-2	NA	NA
CASSSNAALYLNTEAFF	TGTGCCAGCAGCTCGAATGCCGCCCTTTATCTAAACACTGAAGCTTTCTTT	TRBV7-2	TRBJ1-1	many	NA
CASSQVAGETYNEQFF	TGTGCCAGCAGCCAAGTTGCGGGGGAGACCTACAATGAGCAGTTCTTC	TRBV3-1	TRBJ2-1	NA	TRBD2
CASSSGSGQGPYEQYF	TGCGCCAGCAGCTCGGGCTCGGGACAGGGGCCGTACGAGCAGTACTTC	TRBV5-1	TRBJ2-7	NA	TRBD1
CASSKWTGADTEAFF	TGTGCCAGCAGTAAATGGACAGGGGCGGACACTGAAGCTTTCTTT	TRBV6-5	TRBJ1-1	few	TRBD1
CASSLGHPLYGYTF	TGTGCCAGCAGTTTGGGACATCCGCTTTATGGCTACACCTTC	TRBV12-3/TRBV12-4	TRBJ1-2	few	NA
CASSLSFWKSQSNTGELFF	TGTGCCAGCAGTTTATCGTTCTGGAAAAGCCAGTCGAACACCGGGGAGCTGTTTTTT	TRBV28	TRBJ2-2	NA	NA
CASSYVQGALGYTF	TGTGCCAGCAGTTATGTACAGGGGGCGCTTGGCTACACCTTC	TRBV6-5	TRBJ1-2	few	TRBD1
CASTKRGGTSTDTQYF	TGTGCCAGCACGAAGCGGGGGGGAACTAGCACAGATACGCAGTATTTT	TRBV2	TRBJ2-3	few	TRBD2
CASSFSGIQETQYF	TGTGCCAGCAGTTTTAGCGGAATCCAAGAGACCCAGTACTTC	TRBV28	TRBJ2-5	many	NA
CRRGGYGYTF	TGCAGGCGAGGGGGCTATGGCTACACCTTC	TRBV20-1	TRBJ1-2	few	NA
CSAREGLAGAETQYF	TGCAGTGCTAGAGAAGGCCTAGCGGGGGCAGAGACCCAGTACTTC	TRBV20-1	TRBJ2-5	NA	TRBD2
CASSLGVGSEQFF	TGTGCCAGCAGCTTAGGGGTTGGGAGTGAGCAGTTCTTC	TRBV7-2	TRBJ2-1	many	NA
CSVFAGTGVLFF	TGCAGCGTATTTGCCGGGACAGGGGTCCTCTTCTTT	TRBV29-1	TRBJ1-1	few	TRBD1
CASSSLAQTGNIQYF	TGTGCCAGCAGTTCCCTGGCACAAACGGGGAACATTCAGTACTTC	TRBV28	TRBJ2-4	NA	NA
CASSRSGGASYNEQFF	TGTGCCAGCAGTCGCTCGGGCGGGGCTTCCTACAATGAGCAGTTCTTC	TRBV6-6	TRBJ2-1	NA	NA
CAVTLRDSTQPQHF	TGTGCCGTAACTCTCAGGGATAGCACTCAGCCCCAGCATTTT	TRBV7-9	TRBJ1-5	many	NA
CASIPQGEENTEAFF	TGTGCCAGCATTCCCCAAGGTGAAGAGAACACTGAAGCTTTCTTT	TRBV6-2/TRBV6-3	TRBJ1-1	few	NA
CASSETGTLGGYTF	TGTGCCAGCAGTGAGACAGGGACCTTAGGAGGCTACACCTTC	TRBV2	TRBJ1-2	once	TRBD1
CASTLSSSYNEQFF	TGTGCCAGCACCCTATCCAGCTCCTACAATGAGCAGTTCTTC	TRBV7-6	TRBJ2-1	few	NA
CSVDVTSGVGYEQYF	TGCAGCGTTGATGTAACTAGCGGGGTGGGGTACGAGCAGTACTTC	TRBV29-1	TRBJ2-7	NA	TRBD2
CSASPWGFQETQYF	TGCAGTGCTAGCCCTTGGGGGTTCCAAGAGACCCAGTACTTC	TRBV20-1	TRBJ2-5	NA	NA